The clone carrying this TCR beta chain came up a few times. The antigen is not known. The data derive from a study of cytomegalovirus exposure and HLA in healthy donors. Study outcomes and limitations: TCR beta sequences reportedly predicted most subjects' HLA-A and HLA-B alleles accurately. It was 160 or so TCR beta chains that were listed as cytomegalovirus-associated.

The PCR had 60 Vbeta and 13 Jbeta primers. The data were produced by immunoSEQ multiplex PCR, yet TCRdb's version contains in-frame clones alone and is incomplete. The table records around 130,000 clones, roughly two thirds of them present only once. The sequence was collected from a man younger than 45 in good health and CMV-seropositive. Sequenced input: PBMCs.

As DNA, the CDR3 is TGTGCCAGCAGCCGAGAGGCAGGGGCTGGAAACACCATATATTTT. Its protein is CASSREAGAGNTIYF. The genes are TRBV5-4 and TRBJ1-3; D is perhaps TRBD1 (6 bases). Germline CDR1 is SGHNT and CDR2 is YYREEE (reference sequence). V was trimmed by 4 bases and J by 2 bases, leaving 13 bases between them. The CDR3 covers 15 residues.